There are many counts of the clone carrying this TCR beta chain. The antigen remains undetermined. This sample is drawn from a study of post-analysis software for immune sequencing data. Background on the study: Disease trajectories encompassed relapsing-remitting, secondary progressive and progressive-relapsing multiple sclerosis.

TCR beta cDNA libraries included unique molecular identifiers. TCRdb redid the calling of the PCR reads with MiXCR, one entry per CDR3 protein. The sample lists 250,000 to 300,000 distinct CDR3 sequences; 36% were seen once. General observations from the study: With TRBV5-6, TRBV5-1 and TRBV20-1 included, about 5 TRBV segments were more frequent in patients than in controls.

The V gene's germline CDR1 is LNHNV and CDR2 YYDKDF (reference sequence). The CDR3 runs 14 residues. With 2 bases removed from V and 10 bases from J, the gap between germline ends came to 15 bases. The chain has TRBV15 and TRBJ2-1; D possibly corresponds to TRBD2 (6 bases). This receptor was identified in a girl aged 10-17 years with multiple sclerosis. The specimen sequenced was blood. The DNA of the CDR3 is TGTGCCACCAGCAGATCGGGGGTAGCGGAGGAGCAGTTCTTC. This gives the protein CATSRSGVAEEQFF. The entire variable domain, with the rest obtained from reference TRBV15 and TRBJ2-1, is as follows: DAMVIQNPRYQVTQFGKPVTLSCSQTLNHNVMYWYQQKSSQAPKLLFHYYDKDFNNEADTPDNFQSRRPNTSFCFLDIRSPGLGDTAMYLCATSRSGVAEEQFFGPGTRLTVL.